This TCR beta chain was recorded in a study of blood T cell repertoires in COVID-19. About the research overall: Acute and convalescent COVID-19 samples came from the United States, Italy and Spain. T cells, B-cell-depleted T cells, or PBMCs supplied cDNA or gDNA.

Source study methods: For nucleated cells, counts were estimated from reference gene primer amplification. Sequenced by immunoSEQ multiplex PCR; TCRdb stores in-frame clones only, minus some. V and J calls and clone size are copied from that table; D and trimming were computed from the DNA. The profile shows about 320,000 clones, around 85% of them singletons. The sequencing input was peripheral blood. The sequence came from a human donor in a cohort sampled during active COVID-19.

CDR3 in DNA: TGTGCCATCAGTGAGACATACCAGGACAGGGTGGAGAATTCACCCCTCCACTTT. Its translation is CAISETYQDRVENSPLHF. The chain uses TRBV10-3 and TRBJ1-6, with 8 positions matching TRBD1. V was clipped by 2 bases and J by 7 bases; unmatched bases: 13. The CDR3 loop spans 18 amino acids. Looked up from germline, CDR1 is ENHRY and CDR2 is SYGVKD.